This passage covers 10 T cell receptor beta chains from one sample sequenced in a study of T-cell memory formation after mild COVID-19 (dated by TCRdb to the early 2020s). The method behind the library was 5' RACE. The data were produced on an Illumina NovaSeq 6000. In-frame beta chains were kept once TCRdb had trimmed the public reads at Q25 with fastp and called clones with MiXCR. Every CDR3 protein is listed once, alongside the most common genes and DNA of its rows. This sample holds about 210,000 distinct CDR3 sequences; around 30% were observed only once. Approximately 10% of the sample goes to the ten largest clones. Sequenced material: PBMCs or a T cell subset sorted from them (not recorded which). These receptors originate from an adult woman who had mild COVID-19 (a few samples of this study predate the infection). The sample titles of this study are shuffled in the database, so cell type and time point are left out; the donor was told from shared clones.

A few counts support this clonotype. The chain employs TRBV7-3 and TRBJ2-6, with D perhaps assigned TRBD1 or TRBD2 (6 bases each). The CDR3 extends over 17 amino acids. Per germline, CDR1 SGHTA and CDR2 FQGTGA. V was shortened by 2 bases and J by 1 base, with 12 bases between the two germline ends. The DNA of the CDR3 is TGTGCCAGCAGCTTATCGGGGGCGCTTTCTGGGGCCAACGTCCTGACTTTC. It is translated as CASSLSGALSGANVLTF.

The table lists this clonotype with a few counts. The chain combines TRBV3-1 with TRBJ1-2, with D unclear. The CDR3 is made up of 13 amino acids. The V gene lost 1 base and the J gene lost 6 bases, with 9 bases spanning the gap. The germline V gene has CDR1 LGHDT and CDR2 YNNKEL (reference sequence). The CDR3 nucleotides are TGTGCCAGCAGCCAAGGGACGGGAGATGGCTACACCTTC. This gives the protein CASSQGTGDGYTF.

This clonotype came up a few times. The gene calls are TRBV5-1 and TRBJ1-1; D gene ambiguous. Germline V lookup: CDR1 SGHRS, CDR2 YFSETQ. CDR3 length: 15 residues. Trimming removed 4 bases from V and 1 base from J, with 14 bases in between. The CDR3 sequence: CASSPQPSQNTEAFF. CDR3 DNA: TGCGCCAGCAGCCCTCAGCCCTCTCAGAACACTGAAGCTTTCTTT.

The rearrangement links TRBV30 to TRBJ1-2, with TRBD1 identical over 7 bases. Trimming cost V 7 bases and J 4 bases; bases outside gene matches: 9. There are 13 residues in the CDR3. CDR1 and CDR2 from the germline V gene are GTSNPN and SVGIG (reference sequence). DNA of the CDR3: TGTGCCTACAAACGCCGGGACAGCTATGGCTACACCTTC. Translating gives CAYKRRDSYGYTF.

The chain uses TRBV7-2 and TRBJ2-1, with 11 positions matching TRBD2. V gave up 7 bases and J gave up 3 bases; unmatched junction bases: 14. CDR3 length equals 18 residues. Germline loops: CDR1 SGHTA, CDR2 FQGNSA. The CDR3 bases are TGTGCCAGCAACGCCATGTCCCTAGCGGGGGGATTCTACAATGAGCAGTTCTTC. This encodes CASNAMSLAGGFYNEQFF.

This clonotype was picked up a small number of times. The gene calls are TRBV5-1 and TRBJ2-7; weak D call: TRBD1 (6 bases). Trimming shortened V by 1 base and J by 3 bases, and 14 bases separated the two germline ends. The CDR3 contains 15 residues. Germline CDR1 reads SGHRS; CDR2 reads YFSETQ. The CDR3 DNA is TGCGCCAGCAGCTTGACGTTTACAGGGAGCTACGAGCAGTACTTC. Translation: CASSLTFTGSYEQYF.

This clonotype has a handful of counts. J is TRBJ2-1 and V is TRBV6-6, with D possibly being TRBD2 (6 bases). Germline-derived CDR1 and CDR2 are MNHNY and SVGAGI (reference sequence). The CDR3 has 15 amino acids. V gave up 5 bases and J gave up 1 base, with 12 bases separating them. The CDR3 region has the DNA TGTGCCAGCAGTCCGCTAGCGTTATCCTACAATGAGCAGTTCTTC. It specifies CASSPLALSYNEQFF.

This clonotype was detected a few times. The J gene is TRBJ2-7, the V gene TRBV5-1; D may match TRBD1 or TRBD2 (5 bases each). The V gene's germline CDR1 is SGHRS and CDR2 YFSETQ. V lost 3 bases and J lost 1, with 17 bases in between. The CDR3 spans 16 residues. This CDR3 is CASSYGAGTASYEQYF. CDR3 coding DNA: TGCGCCAGCAGCTACGGAGCCGGGACCGCTTCCTACGAGCAGTACTTC.

This clonotype was detected only a few times. The chain combines TRBV20-1 with TRBJ2-6; D gene unclear. The CDR3 sequence is 15 residues long. The germline CDR1 and CDR2 sequences are DFQATT and SNEGSKA (reference sequence). Trimming removed 5 bases at V and 4 bases at J, with 15 bases between. CDR3 amino acids: CSARVLGGGANVLTF. CDR3 nucleotide sequence: TGCAGTGCTCGGGTCCTAGGTGGAGGGGCCAACGTCCTGACTTTC.

The chain recombines TRBV20-1 with TRBJ2-7, with 12 bases matching TRBD1. This CDR3 has 14 amino acids. In germline, CDR1 is DFQATT, CDR2 SNEGSKA (reference sequence). The V and J ends lost 0 bases and 5 bases, in that order; junction bases with no gene match: 2. The CDR3 here is CSARDGTGGNEQYF. CDR3 in DNA: TGCAGTGCTAGAGATGGGACAGGGGGCAACGAGCAGTACTTC.